Listed here are 2 T cell receptor beta chains from one sample, sequenced in a study of cytomegalovirus exposure and HLA in healthy donors. The PCR had 60 Vbeta and 13 Jbeta primers. Method: immunoSEQ multiplex PCR; TCRdb's copy keeps in-frame clones and lacks some. The table records about 140,000 clones, approximately 80% of them present only once. The sequenced sample was PBMCs. The source is a middle-aged woman in good health and CMV-seropositive.

The chain is built from TRBV5-1 and TRBJ2-1, with 8 nucleotides matching TRBD2. Per the germline V gene, CDR1 is SGHRS and CDR2 is YFSETQ. V shed 0 bases, J shed 7 bases, and the junction held 9 bases outside the gene matches. The CDR3 extends over 16 amino acids. CDR3 sequence (DNA): TGCGCCAGCAGCTTGGTTCCTCTAGCGGGTTGGAATGAGCAGTTCTTC. This gives the protein CASSLVPLAGWNEQFF.

The chain links TRBV29-1 to TRBJ1-1, with D possibly matching TRBD1 (5 bases). There are 14 residues in the CDR3. Between the trimmed V and J ends, which lost 4 bases and 1 base, there was a span of 13 bases. CDR1 and CDR2 (germline): SQVTM, ANQGSEA. CDR3 loop: CSVGLGGPNTEAFF. For the CDR3, the DNA is TGCAGCGTTGGATTGGGGGGACCGAACACTGAAGCTTTCTTT.